These T cell receptor beta chains were read from a single sample in a study of T cells in Graves' hyperthyroidism and ophthalmopathy. MiXCR, run by TCRdb on the multiplex PCR reads, gives a single entry per CDR3 protein. The top ten clones hold almost 8% of a sample with about 420,000 distinct CDR3 sequences, 15% to 18% of them seen once. Sequencing was done on a sample of blood. The source is a woman under 30 with Graves' hyperthyroidism. Both conserved end residues are part of each CDR3. D genes are given only for firm matches. Rows may omit the clone size; those that give it use once, few, many or a size class.

d_call: TRBD1
v_call: TRBV12-3/TRBV12-4
j_call: TRBJ2-7
clone_size: many
cdr3_aa: CASSPASGQDHEQYF
cdr3_nt: TGTGCCAGCAGCCCCGCCTCGGGACAGGACCACGAGCAGTACTTC

d_call: TRBD2
v_call: TRBV13
j_call: TRBJ2-7
clone_size: many
cdr3_aa: CASSPPRLIAGGLYEQYF
cdr3_nt: TGTGCCAGCAGCCCACCCCGACTTATAGCGGGAGGCCTTTACGAGCAGTACTTC

d_call: TRBD2
v_call: TRBV7-9
j_call: TRBJ2-1
clone_size: many
cdr3_aa: CASSPKGLAGVRNEQFF
cdr3_nt: TGTGCCAGCAGCCCGAAGGGACTAGCGGGAGTTAGGAATGAGCAGTTCTTC

d_call: TRBD2
v_call: TRBV6-2/TRBV6-3
j_call: TRBJ2-2
clone_size: few
cdr3_aa: CASGLAGTGELFF
cdr3_nt: TGTGCCAGCGGACTAGCGGGGACCGGGGAGCTGTTTTTT

d_call: .
v_call: TRBV11-2
j_call: TRBJ2-7
clone_size: many
cdr3_aa: CASSLDFPPGALGQYF
cdr3_nt: TGTGCCAGCAGCTTAGACTTCCCCCCGGGGGCCTTAGGACAGTACTTC

d_call: TRBD1
v_call: TRBV10-3
j_call: TRBJ1-1
clone_size: many
cdr3_aa: CAISFGQAGAEAFF
cdr3_nt: TGTGCCATCAGTTTCGGACAGGCTGGTGCTGAAGCTTTCTTT

d_call: TRBD1
v_call: TRBV7-9
j_call: TRBJ1-2
clone_size: many
cdr3_aa: CASSLGTGAGYTF
cdr3_nt: TGTGCCAGCAGCCTGGGGACAGGGGCTGGCTACACCTTC

d_call: .
v_call: TRBV6-1
j_call: TRBJ2-3
clone_size: many
cdr3_aa: CASSEGRPSTDTQYF
cdr3_nt: TGTGCCAGCAGTGAAGGTAGACCTAGCACAGATACGCAGTATTTT

d_call: .
v_call: TRBV4-1
j_call: TRBJ1-4
clone_size: few
cdr3_aa: CASSQVQAPKLFF
cdr3_nt: TGCGCCAGCAGCCAAGTCCAGGCGCCAAAACTGTTTTTT

d_call: .
v_call: TRBV20-1
j_call: TRBJ2-7
clone_size: .
cdr3_aa: CSARGGLRLSLNEQYF
cdr3_nt: TGCAGTGCTAGAGGGGGACTCAGACTCTCTCTAAACGAGCAGTACTTC

d_call: TRBD2
v_call: TRBV14
j_call: TRBJ2-1
clone_size: .
cdr3_aa: CASSPPGAGGFYNEQFF
cdr3_nt: TGTGCCAGCAGCCCCCCTGGGGCGGGGGGATTTTACAATGAGCAGTTCTTC

d_call: .
v_call: TRBV7-3
j_call: TRBJ2-1
clone_size: many
cdr3_aa: CASSHSRGWYNEQFF
cdr3_nt: TGTGCCAGCAGCCACTCCAGGGGATGGTACAATGAGCAGTTCTTC

d_call: .
v_call: TRBV7-8
j_call: TRBJ2-7
clone_size: .
cdr3_aa: CASSLGATTNYEQYF
cdr3_nt: TGTGCCAGCAGCTTAGGAGCTACGACGAACTACGAGCAGTACTTC

d_call: .
v_call: TRBV12-3/TRBV12-4
j_call: TRBJ2-7
clone_size: many
cdr3_aa: CASSPGIYEQYF
cdr3_nt: TGTGCCAGCAGTCCAGGGATCTACGAGCAGTACTTC

d_call: .
v_call: TRBV30
j_call: TRBJ1-2
clone_size: many
cdr3_aa: CAWRLIDRGGYTF
cdr3_nt: TGTGCCTGGAGGCTCATTGACCGGGGGGGCTACACCTTC

d_call: TRBD2
v_call: TRBV9
j_call: TRBJ2-7
clone_size: .
cdr3_aa: CASSASLAGEQYF
cdr3_nt: TGTGCCAGCAGCGCATCCCTAGCGGGGGAACAGTACTTC

d_call: .
v_call: TRBV30
j_call: TRBJ1-3
clone_size: few
cdr3_aa: CAWSPTEIRNTIYF
cdr3_nt: TGTGCCTGGAGCCCGACCGAGATACGAAACACCATATATTTT

d_call: .
v_call: TRBV20-1
j_call: TRBJ2-1
clone_size: many
cdr3_aa: CSANFYAGARGEQFF
cdr3_nt: TGCAGTGCTAACTTTTACGCCGGGGCTCGGGGTGAGCAGTTCTTC

d_call: .
v_call: TRBV5-1
j_call: TRBJ2-1
clone_size: few
cdr3_aa: CASSLKLAQSEQFF
cdr3_nt: TGCGCCAGCAGCTTGAAATTAGCGCAGAGTGAGCAGTTCTTC

d_call: TRBD1
v_call: TRBV3-1
j_call: TRBJ1-3
clone_size: many
cdr3_aa: CASRQGSTGNTIYF
cdr3_nt: TGTGCCAGTAGACAGGGATCAACTGGAAACACCATATATTTT

d_call: TRBD1
v_call: TRBV7-9
j_call: TRBJ2-5
clone_size: few
cdr3_aa: CASSPQGARETQYF
cdr3_nt: TGTGCCAGCAGCCCACAGGGGGCGCGGGAGACCCAGTACTTC

d_call: TRBD2
v_call: TRBV7-9
j_call: TRBJ2-3
clone_size: .
cdr3_aa: CASTEASGADTQYF
cdr3_nt: TGTGCCAGCACCGAGGCTAGCGGGGCAGATACGCAGTATTTT

d_call: .
v_call: TRBV4-1
j_call: TRBJ1-2
clone_size: .
cdr3_aa: CASSSLRLTGNYGYTF
cdr3_nt: TGCGCCAGCAGCTCACTAAGATTAACAGGGAACTATGGCTACACCTTC

d_call: .
v_call: TRBV5-1
j_call: TRBJ2-5
clone_size: many
cdr3_aa: CASSSLGGGRETQYF
cdr3_nt: TGCGCCAGCAGCTCGTTGGGAGGGGGCCGGGAGACCCAGTACTTC

d_call: TRBD2
v_call: TRBV12-3/TRBV12-4
j_call: TRBJ2-1
clone_size: .
cdr3_aa: CASSTGTSGFLVPYNEQFF
cdr3_nt: TGTGCCAGCAGCACCGGGACTAGCGGTTTCCTAGTCCCCTACAATGAGCAGTTCTTC

d_call: .
v_call: TRBV20-1
j_call: TRBJ1-2
clone_size: many
cdr3_aa: CSASDYGYTF
cdr3_nt: TGCAGTGCTTCCGACTATGGCTACACCTTC

d_call: .
v_call: TRBV3-1
j_call: TRBJ2-3
clone_size: many
cdr3_aa: CASSARSTDTQYF
cdr3_nt: TGTGCCAGCAGCGCTCGCAGCACAGATACGCAGTATTTT

d_call: .
v_call: TRBV18
j_call: TRBJ1-3
clone_size: .
cdr3_aa: CASSTASSGNTIYF
cdr3_nt: TGTGCCAGCTCTACCGCCAGCTCTGGAAACACCATATATTTT

d_call: .
v_call: TRBV5-1
j_call: TRBJ1-5
clone_size: many
cdr3_aa: CASRTGPNQPQHF
cdr3_nt: TGCGCCAGCAGGACAGGACCGAATCAGCCCCAGCATTTT

d_call: .
v_call: TRBV4-1
j_call: TRBJ2-5
clone_size: .
cdr3_aa: CASSQVRGVFALQETQYF
cdr3_nt: TGCGCCAGCAGCCAAGTTCGTGGAGTTTTCGCCCTACAAGAGACCCAGTACTTC

d_call: TRBD1
v_call: TRBV2
j_call: TRBJ2-3
clone_size: many
cdr3_aa: CASRTGGASTDTQYF
cdr3_nt: TGTGCCAGCAGAACAGGGGGTGCTAGCACAGATACGCAGTATTTT